These 24 T cell receptor beta chains share one sample of origin, sequenced in a study of blood T cell repertoires in COVID-19. Data came from immunoSEQ multiplex PCR; TCRdb stores just in-frame clones and leaves some out. The sample contains approximately 480,000 clones, about 88% of which appear only once. Sequencing used peripheral blood. These receptors all stem from a man aged 18 to 30 with COVID-19, enrolled during active disease.

The gene calls are TRBV6-5 and TRBJ1-1; 9 bases are a match to TRBD1. There are 15 residues in the CDR3. The germline V gene has CDR1 MNHEY and CDR2 SVGAGI. After removal of 5 bases from V and 6 bases from J, the junction contained 10 bases not matched to a gene. Here the CDR3 reads CASSLSPGQGSEAFF. The CDR3 DNA is TGTGCCAGCAGTCTTTCCCCGGGACAGGGTTCTGAAGCTTTCTTT.

The rearrangement uses TRBV7-9 and TRBJ2-7; 14 nucleotides line up with TRBD2. CDR3 size: 17 residues. Germline trimming cut 5 bases from V and 0 bases from J; bases unmatched to any gene: 6. Germline V lookup: CDR1 SEHNR, CDR2 FQNEAQ (reference sequence). In nucleotides, the CDR3 is TGTGCCAGCAGCCCGGCCGGGACTAGCGGGAGCTCCTACGAGCAGTACTTC. It codes for CASSPAGTSGSSYEQYF.

The V call is TRBV25-1, the J call TRBJ2-7; 11 bases are shared with TRBD1. Germline V CDR1 and CDR2: MGHDK, SYGVNS. Trimming removed 5 bases from V and 2 bases from J; junction bases left unmatched: 5. CDR3 length: 15 residues. Here the CDR3 reads CASSSGQGAPYEQYF. In DNA form, the CDR3 reads TGTGCCAGCAGTTCCGGACAGGGGGCTCCCTACGAGCAGTACTTC.

V is TRBV4-2 and J is TRBJ1-2; maybe TRBD1 (5 bases). Germline V gene sequence: CDR1 LGHNA, CDR2 YNFKEQ. Trimming took off 7 bases at V and 6 bases at J, with 12 bases between the two ends. The CDR3 extends over 12 amino acids. CDR3 sequence reads: CASTSGGDGYTF. CDR3 sequence (DNA): TGTGCCAGCACCTCCGGGGGGGATGGCTACACCTTC.

The V and J genes are TRBV3-1 (or the pseudogene TRBV3-2) and TRBJ2-7; D may be TRBD1 (5 bases). Trimming took 0 bases from V and 2 from J, leaving 14 bases between them. The length of the CDR3 is 16 residues. Per germline, CDR1 LGHDT and CDR2 YNNKEL (reference sequence). Here the CDR3 reads CASSQELRTRAYEQYF. CDR3 DNA: TGTGCCAGCAGCCAAGAGCTAAGGACAAGGGCCTACGAGCAGTACTTC.

This clone was recorded only once. V usage is TRBV7-9 and J usage is TRBJ1-4, with unresolved D. Looked up from germline, CDR1 is SEHNR and CDR2 is FQNEAQ (reference sequence). Trimming pared 1 base from V and 1 base from J, leaving 10 bases between. This CDR3 is built from 16 residues. CDR3 in amino acids: CASSLGKRGTNEKLFF. CDR3 bases: TGTGCCAGCAGCTTAGGCAAGCGGGGAACTAATGAAAAACTGTTTTTT.

This rearrangement joins TRBV12-3 or TRBV12-4 to TRBJ2-3; TRBD1 matches at 7 bases. J was trimmed by 3 bases and V by 6 bases; bases with no gene match: 3. The CDR3 totals 13 residues. CDR3 loop: CASSGTATDTQYF. The CDR3 region has the DNA TGTGCCAGCAGCGGGACAGCAACAGATACGCAGTATTTT.

The rearrangement links TRBV30 to TRBJ1-2; maybe TRBD1 (6 bases). Looked up from germline, CDR1 is GTSNPN and CDR2 is SVGIG (reference sequence). The CDR3 contains 11 residues. Trimming removed 2 bases from V and 7 bases from J, with 8 bases in between. The CDR3 DNA sequence: TGTGCCTGGAGTCACAGGGTTGGCTACACCTTC. This codes for CAWSHRVGYTF.

The rearrangement links TRBV3-1 (or the pseudogene TRBV3-2) to TRBJ2-2; 7 positions agree with TRBD2. V dropped 6 bases and J dropped 8; count of bases not matched to a gene: 15. Germline assignment: CDR1 LGHDT and CDR2 YNNKEL (reference sequence). The CDR3 has 16 amino acids. The CDR3: CASRLAVFPDRGELFF. DNA for the CDR3: TGTGCCAGCAGGCTAGCGGTTTTCCCGGATAGGGGGGAGCTGTTTTTT.

This clone has more than one count but fewer than ten. V is TRBV25-1 and J is TRBJ2-7; D is possibly TRBD1 (6 bases). The CDR3 totals 14 residues. Between the trimmed V and J ends, which lost 4 bases and 1 base, there was a span of 11 bases. Germline values: CDR1 MGHDK, CDR2 SYGVNS. CDR3 in DNA: TGTGCCAGCAGTGTGGCAGGGGTTTCCTACGAGCAGTACTTC. This gives the protein CASSVAGVSYEQYF.

The gene calls are TRBV11-3 and TRBJ2-1; D is unclear. Trimming cost V 3 bases and J 6 bases, with 12 bases left between them. Germline values: CDR1 SGHNT, CDR2 YENEEA. This CDR3 is built from 14 residues. CDR3 sequence: CASSFSRGSNEQFF. Here the CDR3 DNA reads TGTGCCAGCAGCTTCTCAAGAGGTAGCAATGAGCAGTTCTTC. Full variable domain (missing parts from reference TRBV11-3 and TRBJ2-1): EAGVVQSPRYKIIEKKQPVAFWCNPISGHNTLYWYLQNLGQGPELLIRYENEEAVDDSQLPKDRFSAERLKGVDSTLKIQPAELGDSAVYLCASSFSRGSNEQFFGPGTRLTVL.

The rearrangement links TRBV27 to TRBJ2-1; D call uncertain. V was cut by 3 bases and J by 10 bases, with 7 bases left in between. Germline lookup yields CDR1 MNHEY and CDR2 SMNVEV (reference sequence). This CDR3 is 11 amino acids long. DNA for the CDR3: TGTGCCAGCAGTTTCCTACGCGAGCAGTTCTTC. It codes for CASSFLREQFF.

Concerning this clone: Compared with germline, one end of the junction differs, possibly owing to a read error. The chain joins TRBV5-1 to TRBJ2-7; D remains ambiguous. This CDR3 is 11 amino acids long. Germline CDR1 reads SGHRS; CDR2 reads YFSETQ. CDR3 residues: CASRNSDEQYF. CDR3 DNA: TGCGCCAGCAGAAACTCCGACGAGCAGTACTTC.

This sequence joins TRBV11-2 and TRBJ1-1; 8 nucleotides match TRBD1. The V gene end was trimmed by 4 bases and the J gene end by 10 bases; junction bases not matched to a gene: 5. From germline, CDR1 is SGHAT and CDR2 FQNNGV. The CDR3 sequence is 12 residues long. The CDR3 loop is CASSSGGVTAFF. CDR3 coding DNA: TGTGCCAGCAGCTCAGGGGGCGTCACAGCTTTCTTT. Looking up the rest from reference TRBV11-2 and TRBJ1-1 gives the full variable domain: EAGVAQSPRYKIIEKRQSVAFWCNPISGHATLYWYQQILGQGPKLLIQFQNNGVVDDSQLPKDRFSAERLKGVDSTLKIQPAKLEDSAVYLCASSSGGVTAFFGQGTRLTVV.

V usage is TRBV5-1 and J usage is TRBJ2-2; perhaps TRBD1 as D (7 bases). This CDR3 is 16 amino acids long. Germline CDR1 reads SGHRS; CDR2 reads YFSETQ. V was clipped by 2 bases and J by 4 bases, with 15 bases between them. CDR3 sequence: CASSFQTGRFTGELFF. The CDR3, as DNA: TGCGCCAGCAGCTTCCAGACAGGGAGGTTCACCGGGGAGCTGTTTTTT.

The chain carries TRBV18 and TRBJ1-5; D gene unclear. CDR1 is KGHSH and CDR2 is LQKENI in the germline V gene. The CDR3 has 10 residues. V was pared by 8 bases and J by 4 bases, with 3 bases between. CDR3 sequence reads: CASLNQPQHF. The CDR3 DNA reads TGTGCCAGCCTAAATCAGCCCCAGCATTTT.

This sequence joins TRBV3-1 (or the pseudogene TRBV3-2) and TRBJ2-1; 11 bases fit TRBD2. CDR3 size: 17 residues. Trimming took 4 bases from V and 0 from J; bases not matched to a gene: 5. Germline CDR1 and CDR2: LGHDT and YNNKEL (reference sequence). The CDR3 nucleotides are TGTGCCAGCAGCCGAGCTAGCGGGGGGTACTCCTACAATGAGCAGTTCTTC. Residues: CASSRASGGYSYNEQFF.

This chain joins TRBV5-1 and TRBJ2-2; TRBD2 aligns across 9 bases. The CDR3 totals 16 residues. Germline-derived CDR1 and CDR2 are SGHRS and YFSETQ. V was clipped by 1 base and J by 2 bases; unmatched bases: 3. The CDR3 protein is CASSLSSGVNTGELFF. In DNA form, the CDR3 reads TGCGCCAGCAGCTTGTCTAGCGGGGTAAACACCGGGGAGCTGTTTTTT.

Only one count was recorded for this clone. This chain connects TRBV19 to TRBJ2-5, with 7 bases that match TRBD2. CDR3 length equals 15 residues. The J segment lost 1 base and the V segment lost 3 bases, leaving 5 bases of the junction unmatched. The germline CDR1 and CDR2 sequences are LNHDA and SQIVND (reference sequence). CDR3 residues: CASSIGAGVQETQYF. In DNA form, the CDR3 reads TGTGCCAGTAGTATCGGGGCGGGAGTCCAAGAGACCCAGTACTTC.

This chain uses TRBV5-1 with TRBJ1-4; TRBD1 matches 9 bases. V lost 4 bases, J lost 0 bases, and 4 bases stayed unmatched. CDR1 and CDR2 from the germline V gene are SGHRS and YFSETQ. The CDR3 contains 16 residues. The CDR3 DNA sequence: TGCGCCAGCAGCATTACAGGGGGCTCAACTAATGAAAAACTGTTTTTT. This codes for CASSITGGSTNEKLFF.

V usage is TRBV5-1 and J usage is TRBJ2-3; 11 bases agree with TRBD2. This CDR3 comprises 17 residues. Germline values: CDR1 SGHRS, CDR2 YFSETQ. Trimming cost V 4 bases and J 1 base; bases outside gene matches: 8. The CDR3 here is CASSLLPLAGGTDTQYF. As DNA, the CDR3 is TGCGCCAGCAGCCTACTCCCACTAGCGGGGGGCACAGATACGCAGTATTTT.

The chain couples TRBV6-5 to TRBJ2-1, with 10 positions matching TRBD1. With V trimmed by 6 bases and J by 6 bases, 8 bases remained unmatched. The CDR3 covers 15 residues. CDR1 and CDR2 from the germline V gene are MNHEY and SVGAGI. CDR3 DNA sequence: TGTGCCAGCAGACTCGACAGGGGGCTTTTCAATGAGCAGTTCTTC. As protein: CASRLDRGLFNEQFF.

CDR3 sequence (DNA): TGTGCCAGCAGCCAAACAGGGGTGAACACTGAAGCTTTCTTT. It yields the protein CASSQTGVNTEAFF. The V and J genes are TRBV27 and TRBJ1-1; TRBD1 matches at 7 bases. The V and J ends lost 6 bases and 0 bases, in that order; junction bases with no gene match: 4. Germline-derived CDR1 and CDR2 are MNHEY and SMNVEV (reference sequence). CDR3 length: 14 residues.

This clone was seen once. The V gene is TRBV20-1, the J gene TRBJ2-5; 7 nucleotides align to TRBD2. This CDR3 contains 13 residues. The trim removed 3 bases at V and 3 bases at J, leaving 4 bases unmatched. CDR1 is DFQATT, CDR2 SNEGSKA, per germline (reference sequence). For the CDR3, the DNA is TGCAGTGCTAGTGGGCTAGCGGAAGAGACCCAGTACTTC. Translation gives CSASGLAEETQYF.